This entry describes one T cell receptor (beta chain). There is no known antigen for this receptor. Base qualities are missing; no much larger clone stands one base away. These data are taken from a study of blood T cell repertoires in COVID-19 (dated by TCRdb to 2020 to 2021). A note on the overall study: The collaborator samples originated in the United States, Italy and Spain and spanned the acute and convalescent phases of COVID-19. The prospective study material was composed of cDNA or gDNA derived from T cells, B-cell-depleted T cells, or PBMCs. Deeply sampled blood TCRbeta repertoires from subjects exposed to, actively infected with, or recovered from COVID-19 were included in the dataset. The repertoires were made available in a free public database intended to serve as a resource for research on the immune response to SARS-CoV-2. Samples were obtained from the ongoing ImmuneRACE study (first 160 participants) and from 1,254 subjects provided by 6 global collaborators. A de-identified subject ID, COVID-19 status, age in years and sex were almost always included in the sample metadata. HLA class I and class II types, where available, came from metadata supplied by the sample provider rather than from assay-based typing. On the study overall, not on this receptor specifically: The amount of clinical and demographic metadata varied by source and participant and was provided uncurated.

Collaborating institutions collected whole blood in K2EDTA tubes following their own protocols. For TCRbeta analysis, collaborators shipped samples as frozen whole blood, isolated PBMCs, or DNA extracted from either of those sample types. TCRbeta CDR3 regions were amplified from genomic DNA by means of the immunoSEQ Assay, a bias-controlled multiplex PCR. As for how the authors treated the data: The number of nucleated cells in each sample was estimated by amplification of reference gene primers within the assay. Sequence reads were collapsed and filtered to measure the absolute abundance of every unique TCRbeta CDR3 rearrangement. For each sample, productive Simpson clonality was calculated as the square root of Simpson's diversity index across productive rearrangements. TCRdb retrieved this table from immuneACCESS and kept in-frame rearrangements only. Not all clones are present; in checked studies, unresolved V genes account for under half, and no reason is known for the remainder. D and trimming were read from the DNA, whereas the V and J calls and clone size are those reported in that table. This sample comprises about 170,000 clones, about 88% of them detected only once. The ten largest make up around 6.5% of the sample.

Relative to germline, V is missing 3 bases and J is missing 9 bases, with 25 bases of the junction outside any gene match. Inclusive of the bounding cysteine and phenylalanine, the CDR3 is 21 residues long. The read is trimmed to its CDR3 DNA, 63 bases read in frame from base 1. The germline V gene sets CDR1 to SGDLS and CDR2 to YYNGEE. Sequencing was done on a sample of peripheral blood. The sequence was collected from a woman older than 75 in a cohort sampled during active or convalescent COVID-19. The chain is made from TRBV9 and TRBJ2-1, and TRBD2 matches 12 of the central bases. CDR3 sequence: CASSAPNNSSGRALLSVEQFF. The DNA is as follows: TGTGCCAGCAGCGCCCCTAACAACTCTAGCGGGAGGGCCCTTCTCTCGGTTGAGCAGTTCTTC.